A selection of T cell receptor beta chains follows, all from one sample in a study of blood T cells in healthy people across ages. TCRdb ran MiXCR on the 5' RACE reads and lists one entry per CDR3 protein. The sample consists of about 1.5 million distinct CDR3 sequences, 35% to 45% of them appearing once. The sequenced sample consisted of blood. The receptors here all came from a woman aged 18-35 years in good health. CDR3s include the opening cysteine and the closing phenylalanine or tryptophan. The D gene is left open where the match is weak. Part of the rows lack a size; the others show once, few, many or a class for expanded clones.

J | V | size | D | CDR3 | DNA
TRBJ2-1 | TRBV9 | few | . | CASSPRVNNEQFF | TGTGCCAGCAGCCCCCGTGTCAACAATGAGCAGTTCTTC
TRBJ1-1 | TRBV3-1 | . | . | CASSQDAGRATEAFF | TGTGCCAGCAGCCAGGACGCAGGGCGGGCGACTGAAGCTTTCTTT
TRBJ2-7 | TRBV7-6 | few | . | CASSQGAYNEQYF | TGTGCCAGCAGCCAAGGGGCCTACAATGAGCAGTACTTC
TRBJ2-3 | TRBV20-1 | . | TRBD2 | CSALAGQGTDTQYF | TGCAGTGCCTTAGCGGGGCAGGGGACAGATACGCAGTATTTT
TRBJ1-1 | TRBV15 | few | . | CATSTDLNTEAFF | TGTGCCACCAGCACGGACTTGAACACTGAAGCTTTCTTT
TRBJ2-5 | TRBV2 | few | . | CASSALAGETQYF | TGTGCCAGCAGTGCACTAGCTGGAGAGACCCAGTACTTC
TRBJ2-7 | TRBV2 | . | . | CASNRDWAYEQYF | TGTGCCAGCAACAGGGACTGGGCCTACGAGCAGTACTTC
TRBJ1-2 | TRBV7-2 | few | . | CASSPTPGSYGYTF | TGTGCCAGCAGCCCTACCCCGGGGAGCTATGGCTACACCTTC
TRBJ1-1 | TRBV20-1 | once | TRBD1 | CSATPGTANTEAFF | TGCAGTGCCACGCCCGGGACAGCGAACACTGAAGCTTTCTTT
TRBJ1-2 | TRBV20-1 | . | TRBD1 | CSAGDRVLIYGYTF | TGCAGTGCTGGAGACAGGGTTTTGATCTATGGCTACACCTTC
TRBJ1-5 | TRBV30 | . | . | CAWSSSGGNQPQHF | TGTGCCTGGAGCTCCTCAGGGGGCAATCAGCCCCAGCATTTT
TRBJ2-1 | TRBV9 | . | . | CASSVVGGGALNEQFF | TGTGCCAGCAGCGTAGTAGGGGGGGGCGCTTTGAATGAGCAGTTCTTC
TRBJ2-7 | TRBV6-6 | . | TRBD1 | CASRYNTGVGEQYF | TGTGCCAGCAGGTACAATACAGGGGTTGGCGAGCAGTACTTC
TRBJ2-5 | TRBV10-3 | . | TRBD1 | CAISELGQGSEQYF | TGTGCCATCAGTGAGTTAGGACAGGGGTCTGAGCAGTACTTC
TRBJ1-2 | TRBV12-3/TRBV12-4 | few | . | CASSLHQVYGYTF | TGTGCCAGCAGTTTACATCAGGTCTATGGCTACACCTTC
TRBJ2-7 | TRBV7-2 | . | . | CASSFLLNEQYF | TGTGCCAGCAGCTTCCTCCTCAACGAGCAGTACTTC
TRBJ2-5 | TRBV11-2 | . | . | CASTSIRRETQYF | TGTGCCAGCACTAGTATTCGACGAGAGACCCAGTACTTC
TRBJ2-1 | TRBV7-9 | . | . | CASSLQPNWQIKYNEQFF | TGTGCCAGCAGCTTACAGCCGAACTGGCAAATAAAATACAATGAGCAGTTCTTC
TRBJ1-2 | TRBV7-9 | few | . | CASTAQTGPYGYTF | TGTGCCAGCACCGCACAGACAGGTCCCTATGGCTACACCTTC
TRBJ2-7 | TRBV12-3/TRBV12-4 | few | TRBD2 | CASCNTRRGLAGGSPYEQYF | TGTGCCAGCTGTAACACCCGGCGGGGACTAGCGGGAGGCTCCCCCTACGAGCAGTACTTC
TRBJ2-3 | TRBV10-3 | few | TRBD2 | CAISGGAGGLNTQYF | TGTGCCATCAGTGGAGGGGCGGGGGGGCTAAATACGCAGTATTTT
TRBJ2-1 | TRBV12-5 | few | TRBD1 | CASGLGLRGRGDEQFF | TGTGCTAGTGGTTTGGGACTCAGGGGGCGCGGAGATGAGCAGTTCTTC
TRBJ2-7 | TRBV7-6 | . | . | CASSLAALGSYNEQYF | TGTGCCAGCAGCTTAGCGGCCCTCGGCTCCTACAATGAGCAGTACTTC
TRBJ2-1 | TRBV6-2/TRBV6-3 | . | . | CASSNGIVFHEQFF | TGTGCCAGCAGCAACGGGATAGTTTTCCATGAGCAGTTCTTC
TRBJ1-1 | TRBV6-2/TRBV6-3 | . | . | CASIFTVGGTEAFF | TGTGCCAGCATCTTTACGGTCGGGGGCACTGAAGCTTTCTTT
TRBJ1-1 | TRBV4-1 | . | . | CASSQAGRGVPREAFF | TGCGCCAGCAGCCAAGCCGGACGGGGGGTACCCCGTGAAGCTTTCTTT
TRBJ2-5 | TRBV10-3 | . | . | CAISPIAVQETQYF | TGTGCCATCAGCCCTATAGCGGTCCAAGAGACCCAGTACTTC
TRBJ2-1 | TRBV4-1 | . | . | CASSQGARFLYNEQFF | TGCGCCAGCAGCCAAGGGGCCAGGTTCCTCTACAATGAGCAGTTCTTC
TRBJ2-1 | TRBV18 | . | . | CASSLITRSDNEQFF | TGTGCCAGCTCACTAATAACCCGCTCCGACAATGAGCAGTTCTTC
TRBJ2-3 | TRBV27 | . | TRBD2 | CASRTLTSADTQYF | TGTGCCAGCAGAACTCTGACTAGCGCAGATACGCAGTATTTT
TRBJ2-1 | TRBV7-2 | . | . | CASSLGVVGFNEQFF | TGTGCCAGCAGCTTAGGAGTTGTGGGGTTCAATGAGCAGTTCTTC
TRBJ2-7 | TRBV7-9 | . | . | CASSVTPAHEQYF | TGTGCCAGCAGCGTTACCCCGGCCCACGAGCAGTACTTC
TRBJ1-5 | TRBV4-1 | few | TRBD1 | CASRSQGVGQPQHF | TGCGCCAGCAGGTCACAGGGGGTAGGTCAGCCCCAGCATTTT
TRBJ2-7 | TRBV20-1 | few | TRBD2 | CSARGLAASYEQYF | TGCAGTGCTAGAGGACTAGCGGCCTCCTACGAGCAGTACTTC
TRBJ2-3 | TRBV10-3 | . | . | CAISAGNTDTQYF | TGTGCCATCAGTGCCGGGAACACAGATACGCAGTATTTT
TRBJ1-1 | TRBV7-2 | . | . | CASSFGSAEAFF | TGTGCCAGCAGCTTTGGGTCAGCTGAAGCTTTCTTT
TRBJ2-7 | TRBV27 | . | TRBD2 | CASSSLSIAGGSYEQYF | TGTGCCAGCAGTTCCTTATCTATAGCGGGAGGGTCCTACGAGCAGTACTTC
TRBJ2-1 | TRBV29-1 | few | TRBD2 | CSVVSGSNEQFF | TGCAGCGTTGTTAGCGGGTCCAATGAGCAGTTCTTC
TRBJ2-5 | TRBV5-1 | few | TRBD1 | CASSRGQAEETQYF | TGCGCCAGCAGCAGGGGACAGGCTGAAGAGACCCAGTACTTC
TRBJ1-2 | TRBV4-2 | . | . | CASSPFLAGRGYTF | TGTGCCAGCAGCCCTTTTTTGGCGGGGCGGGGCTACACCTTC
TRBJ2-7 | TRBV7-2 | few | TRBD1 | CASSSTGLTIEQYF | TGTGCCAGCAGCTCGACAGGGCTCACAATCGAGCAGTACTTC
TRBJ2-5 | TRBV28 | . | . | CAGSLPGAPRETQYF | TGTGCCGGCAGTTTGCCAGGGGCGCCCCGAGAGACCCAGTACTTC
TRBJ2-7 | TRBV9 | . | TRBD1 | CASSVTGTAGYEQYF | TGTGCCAGCAGCGTCACCGGGACAGCTGGCTACGAGCAGTACTTC
TRBJ2-3 | TRBV27 | few | . | CASSLSPEGYADTQYF | TGTGCCAGCAGTTTATCTCCAGAGGGGTACGCAGATACGCAGTATTTT
TRBJ2-1 | TRBV4-1 | . | . | CASSQDQVVAPGLGQFF | TGCGCCAGCAGCCAAGATCAGGTGGTAGCACCAGGCCTTGGGCAGTTCTTC
TRBJ2-7 | TRBV29-1 | few | . | CSVEWLQGIRYEQYF | TGCAGCGTTGAATGGTTACAGGGTATACGGTACGAGCAGTACTTC
TRBJ1-3 | TRBV4-1 | few | . | CASSLGRPVYF | TGCGCCAGCAGCCTAGGACGTCCGGTATATTTT
TRBJ1-4 | TRBV2 | . | . | CASGGAWTEKLFF | TGTGCCAGCGGAGGGGCGTGGACGGAAAAACTGTTTTTT